These 28 T cell receptor beta chains were all obtained from the same sample, sequenced in a study of T and B cells in COVID-19 patients. TRB rearrangements were amplified by multiplex PCR with BIOMED2 TRB-A/B primers. Each CDR3 protein gets one entry after TCRdb re-called the multiplex PCR reads with MiXCR. The sample carries about 5,100 distinct CDR3 sequences, nearly 20% recorded once. Blood genomic DNA input for TRB amplification was roughly 220-500 ng. Material for sequencing was blood. These TCRs come from a human donor who had recovered from COVID-19.

This clonotype showed up many times. The rearrangement joins TRBV18 to TRBJ1-1; TRBD1 might be the D (5 bases). This CDR3 is 13 amino acids long. Germline lookup yields CDR1 KGHSH and CDR2 LQKENI. Trimming took off 6 bases at V and 5 bases at J, with 13 bases between the two ends. CDR3 loop: CASSQIQGTEAFF. Written as DNA, the CDR3 is TGTGCCAGCTCCCAGATTCAGGGAACTGAAGCTTTCTTT.

This clonotype is categorized as medium-sized (0.01 to 0.1%). The chain is built from TRBV6-1 and TRBJ2-7, with D perhaps matching TRBD1 or TRBD2 (5 bases each). The CDR3 spans 15 residues. Germline V lookup: CDR1 MNHNS, CDR2 SASEGT. V lost 3 bases and J lost 1, with 13 bases in between. Here the CDR3 DNA reads TGTGCCAGCAGTGAGGGGGTGAGTGATTCCTACGAGCAGTACTTC. Amino acid sequence: CASSEGVSDSYEQYF.

This clonotype counts as large. V usage is TRBV19 and J usage is TRBJ2-1, with D perhaps being TRBD1 or TRBD2 (6 bases each). The CDR3 has 16 residues. The germline gives CDR1 LNHDA, CDR2 SQIVND (reference sequence). The V and J ends lost 1 base and 3 bases respectively, with 13 bases between them. The CDR3 DNA follows: TGTGCCAGTAGTATAGTGGGGGGCCTTCACTACAATGAGCAGTTCTTC. Residues: CASSIVGGLHYNEQFF.

The CDR3 nucleotides are TGCGCCAGCAGCCAAGATATGACAGACTCCTACAATGAGCAGTTCTTC. Amino acids: CASSQDMTDSYNEQFF. This chain connects TRBV4-3 to TRBJ2-1; D may be TRBD1 (5 bases). Per the germline V gene, CDR1 is LGHNA and CDR2 is YSLEER. The V end lost 0 bases, the J end lost 0 bases, and 9 bases lay between the germline ends. The CDR3 loop spans 16 amino acids.

The sample holds a few counts of this clonotype. Here the CDR3 reads CSANPLQGNGYTF. The DNA of the CDR3 is TGCAGTGCTAACCCTCTTCAGGGAAATGGCTACACCTTC. The J gene is TRBJ1-2, the V gene TRBV20-1; possibly TRBD1 for D (5 bases). Trimming pared 4 bases from V and 6 bases from J, leaving 15 bases between. Germline CDR1 and CDR2: DFQATT and SNEGSKA (reference sequence). The CDR3 consists of 13 residues.

In its sample, this clonotype ranks as medium-sized. The rearrangement joins TRBV19 to TRBJ1-5; D ambiguous. The CDR3 has 15 amino acids. Germline-derived CDR1 and CDR2 are LNHDA and SQIVND (reference sequence). V shed 1 base and J shed 2 bases, with 9 bases lying between them. The CDR3 DNA follows: TGTGCCAGTAGTATAGTGGGAGTGGGCAATCAGCCCCAGCATTTT. Its protein is CASSIVGVGNQPQHF.

This clonotype was detected ten times or more. CDR3 sequence reads: CASSQGVAGDQETQYF. The CDR3 DNA sequence: TGTGCCAGCAGCCAGGGGGTAGCGGGGGACCAAGAGACCCAGTACTTC. V is TRBV7-9 and J is TRBJ2-5, with TRBD2 matching over 9 bases. CDR1 is SEHNR, CDR2 FQNEAQ, per germline (reference sequence). The J segment lost 0 bases and the V segment lost 5 bases, leaving 7 bases of the junction unmatched. CDR3 length: 16 amino acids.

The chain carries TRBV20-1 and TRBJ2-2; D uncertain. V lost 0 bases to trimming and J lost 4 bases, with 9 bases between them. This CDR3 contains 14 residues. Germline CDR1 and CDR2: DFQATT and SNEGSKA (reference sequence). CDR3 amino acids: CSARDFTFTGELFF. DNA for the CDR3: TGCAGTGCTAGAGATTTTACTTTCACCGGGGAGCTGTTTTTT.

This clonotype is deemed medium-sized. The J gene is TRBJ2-7, the V gene TRBV18; tentative D call: TRBD2 (5 bases). This CDR3 region has 13 residues. V lost 3 bases to trimming and J lost 3 bases, with 9 bases between them. Germline loops: CDR1 KGHSH, CDR2 LQKENI. This CDR3 reads CASSPRESYEQYF. As DNA, the CDR3 is TGTGCCAGCTCACCTAGGGAGAGCTACGAGCAGTACTTC. The full variable domain, in which reference TRBV18 and TRBJ2-7 provide the parts outside the CDR3, is NAGVMQNPRHLVRRRGQEARLRCSPMKGHSHVYWYRQLPEEGLKFMVYLQKENIIDESGMPKERFSAEFPKEGPSILRIQQVVRGDSAAYFCASSPRESYEQYFGPGTRLTVT.

CDR3 sequence (DNA): TGTGCCAGCAGCCTCACTTCGACTAGCGGGGGGGCCTACGAGCAGTACTTC. Encoded protein: CASSLTSTSGGAYEQYF. This sequence joins TRBV4-2 and TRBJ2-7; 14 nucleotides match TRBD2. This CDR3 contains 17 residues. Trimming at V came to 4 bases and at J to 2 bases, leaving 7 bases not matched to a gene. CDR1 is LGHNA and CDR2 is YNFKEQ in the germline V gene.

This clonotype is deemed medium-sized. The chain has TRBV5-6 and TRBJ2-6, with 7 bases fitting TRBD2. The length of the CDR3 is 18 residues. With V trimmed by 6 bases and J by 2 bases, 14 bases remained unmatched. Germline V gives CDR1 SGHDT, CDR2 YYEEEE. The CDR3 nucleotides read TGTGCCAGCACCCGCCGCTCGGGAGGCTATACTGGGGCCAACGTCCTGACTTTC. Protein sequence: CASTRRSGGYTGANVLTF.

This clonotype is medium-sized. The rearrangement joins TRBV7-2 to TRBJ2-2; TRBD1 matches 8 bases. The CDR3 covers 17 residues. The junction had 14 bases not matched to a gene; V was cut back by 5 bases and J by 6 bases. Germline loops: CDR1 SGHTA, CDR2 FQGNSA. The CDR3 region has the DNA TGTGCCAGCAGCCATCTAAAAGGACAGGGAAGGGCCGGGGAGCTGTTTTTT. Translation gives CASSHLKGQGRAGELFF.

By share, this clonotype ranks as medium-sized. The chain carries TRBV27 and TRBJ2-1; 11 bases are a match to TRBD2. The CDR3 spans 16 residues. J gave up 9 bases and V 4 bases, and 11 bases lay outside the gene matches. CDR1 is MNHEY, CDR2 SMNVEV, per germline (reference sequence). The CDR3 is CASSYGLAGGLGEQFF. The CDR3 DNA follows: TGTGCCAGCAGTTACGGACTAGCGGGCGGACTAGGTGAGCAGTTCTTC.

This clonotype is labeled medium-sized. V usage is TRBV27 and J usage is TRBJ1-6; no clear D gene. V was pared by 5 bases and J by 5 bases, with 7 bases between. The germline CDR1 and CDR2 sequences are MNHEY and SMNVEV (reference sequence). This CDR3 comprises 13 residues. This CDR3 is CASSLQNNSPLHF. CDR3 in DNA: TGTGCCAGCAGTCTACAAAATAATTCACCCCTCCACTTT.

This clonotype has more than one count but fewer than ten. The chain links TRBV6-1 to TRBJ2-7, with TRBD2 identical over 8 bases. This CDR3 spans 14 amino acids. Germline CDR1 is MNHNS and CDR2 is SASEGT. Losses at the gene ends were 4 bases for V and 2 bases for J; bases not matched to a gene: 4. The DNA of the CDR3 is TGTGCCAGCAGTGTAGGCGGGGGGCCCTACGAGCAGTACTTC. This sequence encodes CASSVGGGPYEQYF.

This clonotype was recorded a few times. The chain recombines TRBV5-1 with TRBJ1-1; 7 bases are shared with TRBD1. Germline assignment: CDR1 SGHRS and CDR2 YFSETQ. The CDR3 totals 13 residues. The V segment lost 4 bases and the J segment 3 bases; nucleotides outside the gene matches: 3. DNA of the CDR3: TGCGCCAGCAGCGAGGGGGCGGACACTGAAGCTTTCTTT. Translation gives CASSEGADTEAFF.

Only a few counts were recorded for this clonotype. The V gene is TRBV20-1, the J gene TRBJ2-6; D unresolved. Trimming stripped 7 bases from V and 1 base from J, with 14 bases between. The germline V gene has CDR1 DFQATT and CDR2 SNEGSKA (reference sequence). The CDR3 consists of 15 residues. The CDR3 DNA sequence: TGCAGTGTTAGTGCGGTTTCGTCTGGGGCCAACGTCCTGACTTTC. As protein: CSVSAVSSGANVLTF.

This clonotype ranks as medium-sized. CDR3: CASSPRGQSEQYF. For the CDR3, the DNA is TGTGCCAGCTCCCCCCGGGGCCAGTCCGAGCAGTACTTC. The chain links TRBV18 to TRBJ2-7; perhaps D is TRBD1 or TRBD2 (5 bases each). Between the trimmed V and J ends, which lost 6 bases and 6 bases, there was a span of 15 bases. Germline V gene data show CDR1 as KGHSH and CDR2 as LQKENI. There are 13 residues in the CDR3.

This clonotype came up a few times. The J gene is TRBJ2-6, the V gene TRBV7-2, with D perhaps matching TRBD1 or TRBD2 (5 bases each). The CDR3 length is 18 residues. CDR1 SGHTA and CDR2 FQGNSA come from the germline V gene. V dropped 4 bases and J dropped 0 bases, with 16 bases sitting between them. In nucleotides, the CDR3 is TGTGCCAGCAGCTCACTATCCGAGGGGAGCTCTGGGGCCAACGTCCTGACTTTC. Protein: CASSSLSEGSSGANVLTF.

The chain links TRBV19 to TRBJ2-7; 8 bases are shared with TRBD1. Germline V gene data show CDR1 as LNHDA and CDR2 as SQIVND (reference sequence). Losses at the gene ends were 3 bases for V and 5 bases for J; bases not matched to a gene: 3. The CDR3 covers 13 residues. The CDR3 nucleotides are TGTGCCAGTAGTATCGACAGGGGCCACGAGCAGTACTTC. This gives the protein CASSIDRGHEQYF. The variable domain in full, completed from reference TRBV19 and TRBJ2-7, reads DGGITQSPKYLFRKEGQNVTLSCEQNLNHDAMYWYRQDPGQGLRLIYYSQIVNDFQKGDIAEGYSVSREKKESFPLTVTSAQKNPTAFYLCASSIDRGHEQYFGPGTRLTVT.

This clonotype ranks as medium-sized (0.01 to 0.1%). The chain has TRBV6-2 or TRBV6-3 and TRBJ1-4, with no clear D. CDR3 length: 13 residues. Germline V gene data show CDR1 as MNHEY and CDR2 as SVGEGT. Trimming pared 7 bases from V and 7 bases from J, leaving 13 bases between. The CDR3 region is CASKRATTEKLFF. In DNA, the CDR3 is TGTGCCAGCAAACGGGCCACCACTGAAAAACTGTTTTTT.

This clonotype rates as medium-sized. The chain combines TRBV30 with TRBJ1-1; 7 bases map to TRBD1. Germline trimming cut 0 bases from V and 1 base from J; bases unmatched to any gene: 5. The CDR3 has 15 residues. The germline gives CDR1 GTSNPN, CDR2 SVGIG (reference sequence). As DNA, the CDR3 is TGTGCCTGGAGTGTACAGGGACAGCCGAACACTGAAGCTTTCTTT. This sequence encodes CAWSVQGQPNTEAFF.

The chain is built from TRBV5-1 and TRBJ2-7; D is possibly TRBD1 or TRBD2 (5 bases each). CDR1 is SGHRS, CDR2 YFSETQ, per germline. V lost 4 bases and J 2 bases, leaving 19 bases between the germline ends. This CDR3 is 16 amino acids long. The CDR3 is CASSPRSGTDPYEQYF. CDR3 nucleotide sequence: TGCGCCAGCAGCCCCCGGTCCGGGACCGACCCCTACGAGCAGTACTTC.

This clonotype was picked up many times. The V gene is TRBV7-9, the J gene TRBJ2-2; D uncertain. This CDR3 has 11 amino acids. V was cut by 5 bases and J by 4 bases, with 2 bases left in between. Germline CDR1 is SEHNR and CDR2 is FQNEAQ (reference sequence). CDR3 amino acids: CASSPTGELFF. CDR3 bases: TGTGCCAGCAGCCCCACCGGGGAGCTGTTTTTT.

Sample share makes this clonotype medium-sized. V usage is TRBV27 and J usage is TRBJ2-2; the match to TRBD1 covers 10 bases. Per germline, CDR1 MNHEY and CDR2 SMNVEV (reference sequence). The CDR3 loop spans 15 amino acids. V shed 6 bases, J shed 8 bases, and the junction held 9 bases outside the gene matches. The CDR3 nucleotides are TGTGCCAGCAGGGTCGGGACAGGGGTAATAGGGGAGCTGTTTTTT. Amino acids: CASRVGTGVIGELFF.

Sample share makes this clonotype medium-sized. The rearrangement uses TRBV6-1 and TRBJ2-3; 7 nucleotides align to TRBD2. V lost 3 bases and J lost 8; bases outside the gene matches: 8. This CDR3 is built from 14 residues. Germline assignment: CDR1 MNHNS and CDR2 SASEGT. In nucleotides, the CDR3 is TGTGCCAGCAGTGATCGATCAAGCGGGACTACGCAGTATTTT. Translation gives CASSDRSSGTTQYF.

This clonotype was detected only a few times. The rearrangement joins TRBV5-1 to TRBJ2-5, with 9 positions matching TRBD1. The CDR3 spans 16 residues. The V gene end was trimmed by 3 bases and the J gene end by 6 bases; junction bases not matched to a gene: 12. Germline V gene data show CDR1 as SGHRS and CDR2 as YFSETQ. The CDR3 region is CASSSSGTGPRQTQYF. Written as DNA, the CDR3 is TGCGCCAGCAGCTCCTCCGGGACAGGGCCTAGGCAGACCCAGTACTTC.

This clonotype was detected only a few times. The J gene is TRBJ2-7, the V gene TRBV21-1. TRBV21-1 constitutes a pseudogene. The CDR3 length is 16 residues. CDR3: CASSKEEGGGYYEQYF. The CDR3 DNA sequence: TGTGCCAGCAGCAAAGAGGAAGGAGGGGGCTACTACGAGCAGTACTTC.